This T cell receptor (beta chain) was identified during a study of early stage breast cancer tumors. Study information: Roughly 9.4-fold was the mean read coverage per sample.

Germline-derived CDR1 and CDR2 are MNHEY and SVGAGI. The CDR3 loop spans 13 amino acids. V was clipped by 6 bases and J by 0 bases; unmatched bases: 0. Profiled with immunoSEQ multiplex PCR; TCRdb holds only in-frame clones, not every one. The table includes 39,000 or so clones, around two thirds detected once. The specimen was blood. The source is a person aged 45 to 59 with breast cancer. This chain uses TRBV6-5 with TRBJ2-3; 7 positions match TRBD1. The CDR3 here is CASRQGSTDTQYF. CDR3 DNA sequence: TGTGCCAGCAGACAGGGGAGCACAGATACGCAGTATTTT.